This paragraph covers one TCR beta chain sequence. This sample was taken from a study of blood T cell repertoires in COVID-19. Per the original methods: Amplification of reference gene primers was used by the study to estimate nucleated cell counts. Only in-frame clones appear in the TCRdb table, and some are missing; sequencing was by immunoSEQ multiplex PCR. The V and J calls and the clone size are those of that table, but D and trimming were determined from the DNA. Here the sample spans 150,000 to 200,000 clones, 65% to 85% being singletons. The CDR3 spans 19 residues. CDR1 is SGHAT, CDR2 FQNNGV, per germline. J was trimmed by 4 bases and V by 1 base; bases with no gene match: 8.

The V call is TRBV11-2, the J call TRBJ2-3; 16 nucleotides line up with TRBD2. This receptor was identified in a middle-aged man who had recovered from COVID-19. Material: PBMCs or T cells enriched from blood (not recorded which). The CDR3 nucleotides are TGTGCCAGCAGCTTAGTCCCGGGACTAGCGGGGGGGCATCCAGATACGCAGTATTTT. This sequence encodes CASSLVPGLAGGHPDTQYF. Together with reference TRBV11-2 and TRBJ2-3, the CDR3 gives the full variable domain: EAGVAQSPRYKIIEKRQSVAFWCNPISGHATLYWYQQILGQGPKLLIQFQNNGVVDDSQLPKDRFSAERLKGVDSTLKIQPAKLEDSAVYLCASSLVPGLAGGHPDTQYFGPGTRLTVL.